The T cell receptor (beta chain) described here comes from a study of blood T cells in healthy people across ages. This clonotype was seen a handful of times. Germline V gene sequence: CDR1 MNHEY, CDR2 SVGAGI. The V gene end was trimmed by 0 bases and the J gene end by 5 bases; junction bases not matched to a gene: 7. CDR3 length: 16 amino acids. Approximately 9.6 milliliters of peripheral blood were drawn from each donor into EDTA-treated tubes. A minimum of 6 micrograms of total RNA was extracted per sample. Alongside a J-beta primer mix, a sample-barcoded 5' primer served in a second PCR lasting 7 to 11 cycles. Each CDR3 protein gets one entry after TCRdb re-called the 5' RACE reads with MiXCR. The sample holds about 620,000 distinct CDR3 sequences, around 21% seen once.

The sequenced material came from blood. The receptor was derived from a man between 65 and 80 years old in good health. This chain uses TRBV6-5 with TRBJ2-5; 9 bases agree with TRBD1. In DNA form, the CDR3 reads TGTGCCAGCAGTTACTCCCAAACAGGGGGCGGTGAGACCCAGTACTTC. Protein sequence: CASSYSQTGGGETQYF.